This T cell receptor beta chain is from a study of cytomegalovirus exposure and HLA in healthy donors. Notes on the study in general: A previous analysis found most TCR beta V segments productive roughly 87% or roughly 30% of the time.

CDR1 and CDR2 (germline): MNHEY, SMNVEV (reference sequence). The CDR3 has 17 amino acids. V shed 1 base and J shed 9 bases, with 22 bases lying between them. 60 Vbeta and 13 Jbeta primers were used in PCR. The method was immunoSEQ multiplex PCR; TCRdb's version includes in-frame clones alone and lacks a portion of them. The data contain 150,000 to 250,000 clones, 70% to 90% of them seen just once; the ten biggest clones take up under 3%. Concerning this clone itself: Antigen specificity is unknown.

What was sequenced was PBMCs. The gene calls are TRBV27 and TRBJ2-1; possibly TRBD2 for D (5 bases). The clonotype originates from a woman aged 50 to 60 in good health and CMV-seronegative. CDR3 bases: TGTGCCAGCAGTTTATACGAGGTCGGCGGGCGAAGTGTTGAGCAGTTCTTC. The encoded protein is CASSLYEVGGRSVEQFF.